This passage covers 12 T cell receptor beta chains from one sample sequenced in a study of blood T cell repertoires in COVID-19 (dated by TCRdb to 2020 to 2022). Receptors were amplified or captured by the immunoSEQ multiplex PCR assay. This immuneACCESS table, as held by TCRdb, lists in-frame sequences with V and J called but not all clones. Of the missing ones, under half trace to an unresolved V gene in checked studies; the others have no known cause. Here the sample has tens of thousands of clones; roughly 86% occur a single time. The ten most abundant clones make up roughly 4.5% of the sample. The sequencing sample was made of peripheral blood. These receptors were collected from a man older than 75 with active COVID-19.

CDR3 sequence (DNA): TGTGCCAGCAGCCAGGGACAGGGGGCGGAAAGCTCCTACAATGAGCAGTTCTTC. Its translation: CASSQGQGAESSYNEQFF. The rearrangement uses TRBV3-1 (or the pseudogene TRBV3-2) and TRBJ2-1; 12 nucleotides match TRBD1. Germline V gives CDR1 LGHDT, CDR2 YNNKEL (reference sequence). V was pared by 3 bases and J by 0 bases, with 6 bases of the junction left unmatched. CDR3 length: 18 residues.

The CDR3 region has the DNA TGCGCCAGCAGCCAAACAGGGCTTAAAGAGACCCAGTACTTC. This gives the protein CASSQTGLKETQYF. This chain joins TRBV4-3 and TRBJ2-5, with a possible D match to TRBD1 (6 bases). Trimming removed 2 bases from V and 3 bases from J, with 10 bases in between. Germline V gene sequence: CDR1 LGHNA, CDR2 YSLEER. This CDR3 has 14 amino acids.

The chain recombines TRBV12-3 or TRBV12-4 with TRBJ1-2; weak D call: TRBD1 (5 bases). The V end lost 6 bases, the J end lost 6 bases, and 14 bases lay between the germline ends. The CDR3 is 13 amino acids. CDR3 loop: CASSGKGSDGYTF. The CDR3 DNA follows: TGTGCCAGCAGCGGCAAGGGGTCGGATGGCTACACCTTC.

The rearrangement uses TRBV28 and TRBJ2-3; 15 bases line up with TRBD2. V was clipped by 3 bases and J by 4 bases; unmatched bases: 2. Germline V lookup: CDR1 MDHEN, CDR2 SYDVKM. This CDR3 is 16 amino acids long. The CDR3 coding sequence is TGTGCCAGCAGTTTGGGACTAGCGGGAGGTGCAGATACGCAGTATTTT. Amino acids: CASSLGLAGGADTQYF.

This chain connects TRBV28 to TRBJ1-1, with 9 bases matching TRBD1. V gave up 8 bases and J gave up 2 bases; unmatched junction bases: 9. CDR3 size: 15 residues. Germline V gives CDR1 MDHEN, CDR2 SYDVKM. Here the CDR3 reads CASFNTGGANTEAFF. CDR3 sequence (DNA): TGTGCCAGCTTTAACACAGGGGGCGCAAACACTGAAGCTTTCTTT.

The chain is built from TRBV5-1 and TRBJ2-2, with D possibly matching TRBD2 (6 bases). Per germline, CDR1 SGHRS and CDR2 YFSETQ. The CDR3 covers 15 residues. V was clipped by 4 bases and J by 1 base, with 11 bases between them. The CDR3 sequence is CASSPGTRNTGELFF. The CDR3, as DNA: TGCGCCAGCAGCCCGGGGACTCGGAACACCGGGGAGCTGTTTTTT.

This rearrangement joins TRBV5-4 to TRBJ2-6; 8 bases agree with TRBD2. Germline V lookup: CDR1 SGHNT, CDR2 YYREEE (reference sequence). The CDR3 extends over 17 amino acids. Trimming cost V 4 bases and J 2 bases; bases outside gene matches: 8. DNA of the CDR3: TGTGCCAGCAGCCCAGGACTAGCTCAACCTGGGGCCAACGTCCTGACTTTC. Protein: CASSPGLAQPGANVLTF.

The rearrangement uses TRBV2 and TRBJ1-5, with D perhaps matching TRBD1 (6 bases). Germline V lookup: CDR1 SNHLY, CDR2 FYNNEI. This CDR3 is built from 15 residues. With 1 base removed from V and 3 bases from J, the gap between germline ends came to 10 bases. Here the CDR3 reads CASSEVGHLNQPQHF. For the CDR3, the DNA is TGTGCCAGCAGTGAAGTGGGACATCTCAATCAGCCCCAGCATTTT.

The chain employs TRBV6-5 and TRBJ1-1; D unresolved. Germline CDR1 reads MNHEY; CDR2 reads SVGAGI. The CDR3 covers 13 residues. V lost 5 bases and J 5 bases, leaving 12 bases between the germline ends. The CDR3 nucleotides are TGTGCCAGCAGTCCCGCCCGGAGGACTGAAGCTTTCTTT. Its translation is CASSPARRTEAFF.

This clone was seen only a few times. The chain combines TRBV4-2 with TRBJ1-3; 7 nucleotides match TRBD1. The CDR3 contains 17 residues. V shed 4 bases and J 1 base; nucleotides not matched to a gene: 10. Germline V gene sequence: CDR1 LGHNA, CDR2 YNFKEQ. DNA for the CDR3: TGTGCCAGCAGCCCAAGTCCTCCGGGACAGTCTGGAAACACCATATATTTT. Protein product: CASSPSPPGQSGNTIYF.

The chain joins TRBV9 to TRBJ2-7, with 8 bases matching TRBD2. In germline, CDR1 is SGDLS, CDR2 YYNGEE. J lost 3 bases, V lost 2 bases, and 4 bases had no gene match. The CDR3 is made up of 14 amino acids. Here the CDR3 DNA reads TGTGCCAGCAGCGTCACCGGGACTAGCTACGAGCAGTACTTC. It encodes CASSVTGTSYEQYF. The full variable domain, rest sourced from reference TRBV9 and TRBJ2-7, is DSGVTQTPKHLITATGQRVTLRCSPRSGDLSVYWYQQSLDQGLQFLIQYYNGEERAKGNILERFSAQQFPDLHSELNLSSLELGDSALYFCASSVTGTSYEQYFGPGTRLTVT.

The V call is TRBV5-1, the J call TRBJ2-3; 7 bases align to TRBD2. Germline V lookup: CDR1 SGHRS, CDR2 YFSETQ. Trimming at V came to 0 bases and at J to 3 bases, leaving 4 bases not matched to a gene. The CDR3 sequence is 15 residues long. The CDR3, as DNA: TGCGCCAGCAGCTTGGAGGGAGGGAATACAGATACGCAGTATTTT. It is translated as CASSLEGGNTDTQYF.